The entry below describes one T cell receptor beta chain. Trimming took 4 bases from V and 0 from J, leaving 14 bases between them. The CDR3 length is 16 residues. Per germline, CDR1 SGHNT and CDR2 YYREEE (reference sequence). Unstimulated PBMCs were sorted into CD3+CD4+ and CD3+CD8+ populations. This sample is drawn from a study of T cell clones after liver transplantation. Turning to the study itself: As an antigen-independent comparator, third-party-reactive TCRbeta sequences came from pre-transplant mixed lymphocyte reactions. Tolerance: complete withdrawal held at least one year, liver enzymes staying within twice normal. Until 12-24 months post-transplant, subjects got standard immunosuppression and no induction.

Produced via immunoSEQ multiplex PCR; TCRdb's table is partial and in-frame only. The sample gives about 75,000 clones, around four fifths of which show up once; 2.1% is in the top ten. This clonotype was sampled from a human patient who received a liver transplant. Some T cells may arise from the graft donor. Specimen: CD4+ T cells from blood, collected 48 months after liver transplant. V is TRBV5-4 and J is TRBJ2-1, with D possibly matching TRBD2 (5 bases). Here the CDR3 DNA reads TGTGCCAGCAGCCCCGGCGCCGGGAACTCCTACAATGAGCAGTTCTTC. Translation: CASSPGAGNSYNEQFF. The whole variable domain, remainder taken from reference TRBV5-4 and TRBJ2-1, is ETGVTQSPTHLIKTRGQQVTLRCSSQSGHNTVSWYQQALGQGPQFIFQYYREEENGRGNFPPRFSGLQFPNYSSELNVNALELDDSALYLCASSPGAGNSYNEQFFGPGTRLTVL.